This T cell receptor (beta chain) was identified in a study of blood T cell repertoires in COVID-19. CDR3 length: 11 residues. Trimming cost V 4 bases and J 1 base, with 4 bases left between them. Per the germline V gene, CDR1 is DFQATT and CDR2 is SNEGSKA (reference sequence). Only in-frame clones appear in the TCRdb table, and some are missing; sequencing was by immunoSEQ multiplex PCR. The table lists about 350,000 clones, around 87% of them singletons. This clone has a handful of counts. The sequence was collected from a woman in her 30s who had recovered from COVID-19. The sequenced sample was PBMCs or T cells enriched from blood (not recorded which). This chain joins TRBV20-1 and TRBJ1-1; D not certain. CDR3 residues: CSANGNTEAFF. The CDR3 DNA reads TGCAGTGCTAACGGGAACACTGAAGCTTTCTTT.